A single sample is the source of the 2 T cell receptor beta chains below, sequenced in a study of response to subunit inactivated influenza vaccine. A single record per CDR3 protein comes from TCRdb applying MiXCR to the RT-PCR reads. This table holds approximately 680,000 distinct CDR3 sequences, 15% to 19% found once. The sequencing here drew on PBMCs from blood, taken approximately 13 days after vaccination. Receptors were obtained from a man in his fifties or sixties who received an inactivated influenza vaccine.

A few counts support this clonotype. The chain joins TRBV20-1 to TRBJ1-2, with no clear D. The CDR3 sequence is 15 residues long. V dropped 0 bases and J dropped 0 bases, with 11 bases sitting between them. The germline CDR1 and CDR2 sequences are DFQATT and SNEGSKA (reference sequence). CDR3 loop: CSARDHGRSNYGYTF. The CDR3 nucleotides are TGCAGTGCTAGAGATCACGGCAGATCTAACTATGGCTACACCTTC.

V is TRBV25-1 and J is TRBJ2-7; 9 bases map to TRBD2. The CDR3 runs 15 residues. V shed 3 bases, J shed 5 bases, and the junction held 8 bases outside the gene matches. Germline V gene lookup returns CDR1 MGHDK and CDR2 SYGVNS. The CDR3 spells CASSDFGGRADEQYF. The CDR3 region has the DNA TGTGCCAGCAGTGATTTTGGCGGGAGGGCAGACGAGCAGTACTTC.